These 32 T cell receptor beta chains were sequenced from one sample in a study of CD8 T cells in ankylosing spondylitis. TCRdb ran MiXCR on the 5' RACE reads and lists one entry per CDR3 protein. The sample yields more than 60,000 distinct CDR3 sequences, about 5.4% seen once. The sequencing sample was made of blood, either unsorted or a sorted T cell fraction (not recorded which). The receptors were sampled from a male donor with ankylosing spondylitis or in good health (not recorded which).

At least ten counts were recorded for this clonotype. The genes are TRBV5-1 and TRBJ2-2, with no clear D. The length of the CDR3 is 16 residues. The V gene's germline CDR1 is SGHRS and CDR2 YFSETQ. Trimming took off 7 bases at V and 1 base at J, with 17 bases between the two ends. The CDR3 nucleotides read TGCGCCAGCCGGTGGAGCCTAAGCAAGAACACCGGGGAGCTGTTTTTT. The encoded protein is CASRWSLSKNTGELFF.

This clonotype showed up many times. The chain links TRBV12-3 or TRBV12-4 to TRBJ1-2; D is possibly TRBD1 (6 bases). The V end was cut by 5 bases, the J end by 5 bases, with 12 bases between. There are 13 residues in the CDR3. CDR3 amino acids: CASSPGGWYGYTF. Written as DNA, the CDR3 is TGTGCCAGCAGTCCGGGGGGCTGGTATGGCTACACCTTC.

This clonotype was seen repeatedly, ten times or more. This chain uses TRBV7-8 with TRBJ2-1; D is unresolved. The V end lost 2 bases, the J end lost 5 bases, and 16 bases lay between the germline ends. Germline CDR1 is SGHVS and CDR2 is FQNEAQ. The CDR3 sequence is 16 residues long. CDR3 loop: CASSLSRVWGNNEQFF. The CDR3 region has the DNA TGTGCCAGCAGCTTAAGTCGGGTTTGGGGAAACAATGAGCAGTTCTTC. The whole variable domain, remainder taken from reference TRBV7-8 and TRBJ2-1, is GAGVSQSPRYKVAKRGQDVALRCDPISGHVSLFWYQQALGQGPEFLTYFQNEAQLDKSGLPSDRFFAERPEGSVSTLKIQRTQQEDSAVYLCASSLSRVWGNNEQFFGPGTRLTVL.

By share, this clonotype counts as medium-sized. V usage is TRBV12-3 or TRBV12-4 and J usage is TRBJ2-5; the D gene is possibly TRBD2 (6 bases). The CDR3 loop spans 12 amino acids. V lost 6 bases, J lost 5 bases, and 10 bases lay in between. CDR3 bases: TGTGCCAGCAGCAATGGGAGGGAGACCCAGTACTTC. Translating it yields CASSNGRETQYF.

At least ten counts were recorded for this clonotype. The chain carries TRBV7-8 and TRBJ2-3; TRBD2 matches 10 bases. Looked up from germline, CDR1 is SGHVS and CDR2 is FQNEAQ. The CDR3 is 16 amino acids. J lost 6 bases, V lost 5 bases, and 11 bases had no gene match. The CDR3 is CASSLGGLSGGDTQYF. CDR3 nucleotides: TGTGCCAGCAGCCTCGGGGGTCTTAGCGGGGGGGATACGCAGTATTTT.

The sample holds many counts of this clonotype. CDR3 in amino acids: CATETGAPYQETQYF. The CDR3 DNA follows: TGTGCCACTGAAACAGGTGCACCGTACCAAGAGACCCAGTACTTC. The chain uses TRBV24-1 and TRBJ2-5, with a possible D match to TRBD1 (5 bases). V lost 10 bases to trimming and J lost 0 bases, with 17 bases between them. The CDR3 is 15 amino acids. The V gene's germline CDR1 is KGHDR and CDR2 SFDVKD.

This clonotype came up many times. For the CDR3, the DNA is TGTGCCAGCAGGCTTGGGGGGGCTAATCAGCCCCAGCATTTT. Protein: CASRLGGANQPQHF. The rearrangement links TRBV28 to TRBJ1-5, with TRBD1 as a possible D gene (6 bases). Germline V lookup: CDR1 MDHEN, CDR2 SYDVKM. Between the trimmed V and J ends, which lost 6 bases and 4 bases, there was a span of 13 bases. This CDR3 has 14 residues.

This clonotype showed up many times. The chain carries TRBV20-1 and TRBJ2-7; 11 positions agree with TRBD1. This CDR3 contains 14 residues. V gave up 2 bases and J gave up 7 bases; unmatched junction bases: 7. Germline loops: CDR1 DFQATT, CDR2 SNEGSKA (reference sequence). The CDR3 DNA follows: TGCAGTGCTAGATCCCCGGGACAGGGGGAAGAGCAGTACTTC. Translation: CSARSPGQGEEQYF.

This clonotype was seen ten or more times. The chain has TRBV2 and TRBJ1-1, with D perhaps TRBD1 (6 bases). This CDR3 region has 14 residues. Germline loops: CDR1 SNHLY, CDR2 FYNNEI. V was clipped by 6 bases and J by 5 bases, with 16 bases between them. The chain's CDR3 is CASRSYYRETEAFF. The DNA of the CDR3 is TGTGCCAGCAGAAGTTATTACAGGGAAACTGAAGCTTTCTTT. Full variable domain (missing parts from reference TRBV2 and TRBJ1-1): EPEVTQTPSHQVTQMGQEVILRCVPISNHLYFYWYRQILGQKVEFLVSFYNNEISEKSEIFDDQFSVERPDGSNFTLKIRSTKLEDSAMYFCASRSYYRETEAFFGQGTRLTVV.

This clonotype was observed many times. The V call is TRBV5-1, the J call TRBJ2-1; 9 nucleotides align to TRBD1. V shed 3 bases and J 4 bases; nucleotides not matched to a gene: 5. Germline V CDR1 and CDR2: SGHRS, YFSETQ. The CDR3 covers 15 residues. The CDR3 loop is CASSSETGGYNEQFF. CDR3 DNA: TGCGCCAGCAGCTCGGAGACAGGGGGGTACAATGAGCAGTTCTTC. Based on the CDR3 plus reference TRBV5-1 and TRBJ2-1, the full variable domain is KAGVTQTPRYLIKTRGQQVTLSCSPISGHRSVSWYQQTPGQGLQFLFEYFSETQRNKGNFPGRFSGRQFSNSRSEMNVSTLELGDSALYLCASSSETGGYNEQFFGPGTRLTVL.

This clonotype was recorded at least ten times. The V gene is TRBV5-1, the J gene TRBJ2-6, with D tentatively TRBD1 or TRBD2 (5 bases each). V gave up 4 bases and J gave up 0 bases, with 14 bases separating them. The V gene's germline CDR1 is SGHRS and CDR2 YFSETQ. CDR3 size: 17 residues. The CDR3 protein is CASSDQGPSSGANVLTF. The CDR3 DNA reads TGCGCCAGCAGCGATCAGGGACCCAGCTCTGGGGCCAACGTCCTGACTTTC.

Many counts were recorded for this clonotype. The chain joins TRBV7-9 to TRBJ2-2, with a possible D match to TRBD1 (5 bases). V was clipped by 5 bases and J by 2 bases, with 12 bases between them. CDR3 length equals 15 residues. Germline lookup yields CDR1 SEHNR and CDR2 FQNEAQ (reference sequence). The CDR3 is CASSPQTVNTGELFF. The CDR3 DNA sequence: TGTGCCAGCAGCCCGCAGACAGTAAACACCGGGGAGCTGTTTTTT. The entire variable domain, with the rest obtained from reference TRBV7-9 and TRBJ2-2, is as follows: DTGVSQNPRHKITKRGQNVTFRCDPISEHNRLYWYRQTLGQGPEFLTYFQNEAQLEKSRLLSDRFSAERPKGSFSTLEIQRTEQGDSAMYLCASSPQTVNTGELFFGEGSRLTVL.

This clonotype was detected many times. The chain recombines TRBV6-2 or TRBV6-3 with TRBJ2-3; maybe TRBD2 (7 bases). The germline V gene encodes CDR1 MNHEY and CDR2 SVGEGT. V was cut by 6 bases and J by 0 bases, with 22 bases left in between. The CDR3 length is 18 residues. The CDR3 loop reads CASSHAFGGGSSTDTQYF. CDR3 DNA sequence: TGTGCCAGCAGCCATGCGTTTGGGGGGGGCTCTAGCACAGATACGCAGTATTTT.

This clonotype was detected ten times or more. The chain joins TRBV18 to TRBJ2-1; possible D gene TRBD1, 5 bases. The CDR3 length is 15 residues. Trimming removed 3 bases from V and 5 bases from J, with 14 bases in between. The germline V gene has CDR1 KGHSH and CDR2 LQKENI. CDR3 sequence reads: CASSPQGEPDNEQFF. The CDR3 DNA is TGTGCCAGCTCACCCCAAGGGGAACCTGACAATGAGCAGTTCTTC.

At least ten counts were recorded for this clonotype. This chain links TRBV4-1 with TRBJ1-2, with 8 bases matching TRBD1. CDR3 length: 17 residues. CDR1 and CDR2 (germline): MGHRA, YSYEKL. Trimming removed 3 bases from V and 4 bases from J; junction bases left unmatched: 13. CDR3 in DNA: TGCGCCAGCAGCCAGACGGGTCGGGCAGGGGGCCTCTATGGCTACACCTTC. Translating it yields CASSQTGRAGGLYGYTF.

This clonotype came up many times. DNA for the CDR3: TGCGCCAGCAGCCGAGGAGGGACAGGGGGCAGAGAGACCCAGTACTTC. Protein: CASSRGGTGGRETQYF. This chain uses TRBV5-1 with TRBJ2-5; 12 nucleotides match TRBD1. This CDR3 comprises 16 residues. Looked up from germline, CDR1 is SGHRS and CDR2 is YFSETQ. The V gene end was trimmed by 4 bases and the J gene end by 4 bases; junction bases not matched to a gene: 8.

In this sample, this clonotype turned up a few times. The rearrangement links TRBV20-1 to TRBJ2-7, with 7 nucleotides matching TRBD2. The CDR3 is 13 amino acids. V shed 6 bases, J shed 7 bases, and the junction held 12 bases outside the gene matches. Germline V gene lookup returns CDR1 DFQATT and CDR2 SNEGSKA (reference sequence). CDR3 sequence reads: CSASSGGGLEQYF. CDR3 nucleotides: TGCAGTGCCTCTAGCGGTGGGGGGTTGGAGCAGTACTTC.

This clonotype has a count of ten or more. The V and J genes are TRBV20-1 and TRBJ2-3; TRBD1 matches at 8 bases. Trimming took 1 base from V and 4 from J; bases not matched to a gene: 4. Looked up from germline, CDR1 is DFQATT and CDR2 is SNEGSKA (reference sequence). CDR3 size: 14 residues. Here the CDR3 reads CSARVGQGPDTQYF. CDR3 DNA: TGCAGTGCTAGAGTTGGACAGGGACCAGATACGCAGTATTTT.

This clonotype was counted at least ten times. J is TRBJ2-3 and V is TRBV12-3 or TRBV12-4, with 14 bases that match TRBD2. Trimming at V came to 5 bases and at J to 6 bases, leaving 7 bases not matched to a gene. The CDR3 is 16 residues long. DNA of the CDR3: TGTGCCAGCAGTCTCGGGACTAGCGGGGGACCCGATACGCAGTATTTT. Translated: CASSLGTSGGPDTQYF.

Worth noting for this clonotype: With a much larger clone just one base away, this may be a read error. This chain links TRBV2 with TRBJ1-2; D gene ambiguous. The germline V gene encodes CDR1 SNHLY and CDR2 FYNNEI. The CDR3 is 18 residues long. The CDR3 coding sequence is TGTACCAGCAGCATTGCGCTCGACTGGACGGACGATTCCTATGGCTACACCTTC. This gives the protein CTSSIALDWTDDSYGYTF.

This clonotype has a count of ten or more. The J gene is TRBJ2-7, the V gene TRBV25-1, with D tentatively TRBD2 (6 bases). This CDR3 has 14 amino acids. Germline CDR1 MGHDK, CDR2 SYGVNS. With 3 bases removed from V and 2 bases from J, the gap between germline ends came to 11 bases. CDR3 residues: CASSEVGTPYEQYF. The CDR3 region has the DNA TGTGCCAGCAGTGAGGTAGGGACTCCCTACGAGCAGTACTTC.

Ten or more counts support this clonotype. Here the CDR3 reads CASSPRDPTYEQYF. CDR3 sequence (DNA): TGCGCCAGCAGCCCCCGGGACCCTACTTACGAGCAGTACTTC. The chain combines TRBV5-1 with TRBJ2-7; D may match TRBD1 or TRBD2 (5 bases each). The CDR3 is 14 amino acids. The V end was cut by 4 bases, the J end by 4 bases, with 15 bases between. CDR1 is SGHRS, CDR2 YFSETQ, per germline.

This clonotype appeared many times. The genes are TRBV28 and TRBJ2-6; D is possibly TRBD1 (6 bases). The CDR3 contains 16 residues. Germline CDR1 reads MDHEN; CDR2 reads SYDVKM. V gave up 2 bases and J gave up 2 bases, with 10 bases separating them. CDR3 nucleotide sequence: TGTGCCAGCAGTTTAATTGGGGGCGCTGGGGCCAACGTCCTGACTTTC. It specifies CASSLIGGAGANVLTF.

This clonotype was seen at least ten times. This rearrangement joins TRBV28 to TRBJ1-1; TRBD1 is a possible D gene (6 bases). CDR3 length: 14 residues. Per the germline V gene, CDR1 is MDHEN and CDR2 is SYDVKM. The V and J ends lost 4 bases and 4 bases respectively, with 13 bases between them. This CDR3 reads CASSSGAWGTEAFF. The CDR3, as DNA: TGTGCCAGCAGTTCGGGGGCTTGGGGCACTGAAGCTTTCTTT.

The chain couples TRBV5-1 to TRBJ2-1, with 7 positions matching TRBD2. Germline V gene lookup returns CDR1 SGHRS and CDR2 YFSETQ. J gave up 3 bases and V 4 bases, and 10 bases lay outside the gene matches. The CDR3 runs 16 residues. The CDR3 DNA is TGCGCCAGCAGCCCCGGAGGGAGGGGAGGCTACAATGAGCAGTTCTTC. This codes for CASSPGGRGGYNEQFF.

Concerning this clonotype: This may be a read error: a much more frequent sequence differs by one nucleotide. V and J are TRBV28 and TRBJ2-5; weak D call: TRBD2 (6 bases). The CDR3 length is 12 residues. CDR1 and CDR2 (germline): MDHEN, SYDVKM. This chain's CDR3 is CASRDYRETQHF. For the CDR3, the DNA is TGTGCCAGCAGGGACTACCGAGAGACCCAGCACTTC.

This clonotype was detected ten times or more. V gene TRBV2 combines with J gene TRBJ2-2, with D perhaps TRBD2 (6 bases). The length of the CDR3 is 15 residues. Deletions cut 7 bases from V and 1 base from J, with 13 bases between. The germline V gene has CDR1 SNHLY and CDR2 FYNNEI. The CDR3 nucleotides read TGTGCCAGCACCGGGGACGGGGGGAACACCGGGGAGCTGTTTTTT. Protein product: CASTGDGGNTGELFF.

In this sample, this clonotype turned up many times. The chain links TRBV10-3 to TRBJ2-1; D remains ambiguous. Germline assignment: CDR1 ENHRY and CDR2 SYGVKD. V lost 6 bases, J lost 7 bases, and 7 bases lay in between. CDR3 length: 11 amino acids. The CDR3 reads CAISARNEQFF. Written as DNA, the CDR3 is TGTGCCATCAGCGCTCGGAATGAGCAGTTCTTC.

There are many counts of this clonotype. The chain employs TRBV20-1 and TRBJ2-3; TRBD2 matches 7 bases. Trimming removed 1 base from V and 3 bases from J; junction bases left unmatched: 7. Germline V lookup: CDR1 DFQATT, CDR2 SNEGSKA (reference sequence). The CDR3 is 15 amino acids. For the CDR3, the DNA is TGCAGTGCTAGAGGAGAGGGAGGGACGACAGATACGCAGTATTTT. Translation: CSARGEGGTTDTQYF.

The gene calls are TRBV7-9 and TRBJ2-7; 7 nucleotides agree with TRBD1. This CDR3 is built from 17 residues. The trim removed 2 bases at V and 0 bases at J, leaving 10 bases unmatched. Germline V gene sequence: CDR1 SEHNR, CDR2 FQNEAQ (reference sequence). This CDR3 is CASSLRDGGQASYEQYF. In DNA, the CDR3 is TGTGCCAGCAGCTTACGGGATGGAGGACAGGCCTCCTACGAGCAGTACTTC.

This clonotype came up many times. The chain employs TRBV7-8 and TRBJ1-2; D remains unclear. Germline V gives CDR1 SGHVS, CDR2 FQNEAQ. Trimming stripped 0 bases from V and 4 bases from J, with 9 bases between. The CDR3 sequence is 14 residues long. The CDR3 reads CASSLADVSYGYTF. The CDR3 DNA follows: TGTGCCAGCAGCTTAGCAGATGTGAGCTATGGCTACACCTTC.

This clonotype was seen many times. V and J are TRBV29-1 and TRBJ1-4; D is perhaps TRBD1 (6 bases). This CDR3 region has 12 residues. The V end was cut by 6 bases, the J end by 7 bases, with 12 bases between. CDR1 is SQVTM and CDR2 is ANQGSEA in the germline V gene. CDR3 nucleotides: TGCAGCGTGCTACAGGGTCGTGAAAAACTGTTTTTT. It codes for CSVLQGREKLFF.